The 9 T cell receptor beta chains reported below all come from one sample, sequenced in a study of blood T cell repertoires in COVID-19. Measured with immunoSEQ multiplex PCR; TCRdb has only the in-frame clones, and not every one. Of about 440,000 clones listed, 88% are singletons. The sample taken for sequencing was peripheral blood. These TCRs come from a woman aged 45-65 years with COVID-19, enrolled during active disease.

The chain combines TRBV28 with TRBJ1-1; D remains unclear. The CDR3 runs 11 residues. CDR1 is MDHEN and CDR2 is SYDVKM in the germline V gene. V was clipped by 4 bases and J by 8 bases, with 8 bases between them. The CDR3 DNA is TGTGCCAGCAGTTCTGTGGAGGAAGCTTTCTTT. Protein: CASSSVEEAFF.

This sequence joins TRBV30 and TRBJ1-1; TRBD1 is a possible D gene (5 bases). The CDR3 covers 16 residues. The V gene's germline CDR1 is GTSNPN and CDR2 SVGIG (reference sequence). The V end was cut by 0 bases, the J end by 4 bases, with 18 bases between. CDR3 in amino acids: CAWSVLLGGGSTEAFF. The CDR3 nucleotides read TGTGCCTGGAGTGTCCTCCTGGGCGGGGGGTCCACTGAAGCTTTCTTT.

The J gene is TRBJ1-2, the V gene TRBV28, with TRBD1 identical over 8 bases. The germline CDR1 and CDR2 sequences are MDHEN and SYDVKM. The CDR3 runs 16 residues. Germline trimming cut 8 bases from V and 5 bases from J; bases unmatched to any gene: 16. The CDR3 region is CASATLGRGLGYGYTF. The CDR3 DNA follows: TGTGCCAGCGCCACCTTGGGCAGGGGGCTCGGGTATGGCTACACCTTC.

The chain has TRBV29-1 and TRBJ1-1, with 8 bases lining up with TRBD1. The junction had 4 bases not matched to a gene; V was cut back by 5 bases and J by 2 bases. The CDR3 length is 13 residues. Germline assignment: CDR1 SQVTM and CDR2 ANQGSEA. Here the CDR3 DNA reads TGCAGCGTTACAGGACAGGGTAACACTGAAGCTTTCTTT. Amino acid sequence: CSVTGQGNTEAFF. The complete variable domain, with remaining parts taken from reference TRBV29-1 and TRBJ1-1, reads SAVISQKPSRDICQRGTSLTIQCQVDSQVTMMFWYRQQPGQSLTLIATANQGSEATYESGFVIDKFPISRPNLTFSTLTVSNMSPEDSSIYLCSVTGQGNTEAFFGQGTRLTVV.

The chain is built from TRBV6-5 and TRBJ2-3; D perhaps matches TRBD2 (5 bases). Germline assignment: CDR1 MNHEY and CDR2 SVGAGI. V dropped 10 bases and J dropped 0 bases, with 11 bases sitting between them. The CDR3 is made up of 13 amino acids. The CDR3 spells CATMRRSTDTQYF. CDR3 nucleotide sequence: TGTGCCACCATGAGGAGGAGCACAGATACGCAGTATTTT.

The chain joins TRBV11-2 to TRBJ1-2; 8 nucleotides match TRBD1. CDR1 and CDR2 from the germline V gene are SGHAT and FQNNGV. V dropped 1 base and J dropped 5; count of bases not matched to a gene: 9. The CDR3 runs to 16 residues. Here the CDR3 DNA reads TGTGCCAGCAGCTTAGGGCAGGGGGCGGTTTTTTATGGCTACACCTTC. This encodes CASSLGQGAVFYGYTF. The full variable domain, completed using reference TRBV11-2 and TRBJ1-2, is EAGVAQSPRYKIIEKRQSVAFWCNPISGHATLYWYQQILGQGPKLLIQFQNNGVVDDSQLPKDRFSAERLKGVDSTLKIQPAKLEDSAVYLCASSLGQGAVFYGYTFGSGTRLTVV.

The rearrangement links TRBV30 to TRBJ1-1; tentatively, D is TRBD1 (5 bases). Trimming took off 1 base at V and 1 base at J, with 10 bases between the two ends. CDR3 size: 14 residues. Germline values: CDR1 GTSNPN, CDR2 SVGIG (reference sequence). For the CDR3, the DNA is TGTGCCTGGAGTGCTCGCACAGGGAACACTGAAGCTTTCTTT. Protein sequence: CAWSARTGNTEAFF.

The chain joins TRBV15 to TRBJ1-5; D is ambiguous. Trimming pared 5 bases from V and 0 bases from J, leaving 11 bases between. The CDR3 totals 15 residues. The V gene's germline CDR1 is LNHNV and CDR2 YYDKDF (reference sequence). CDR3 nucleotide sequence: TGTGCCACCAGCGGCCTACAGTATAGCAATCAGCCCCAGCATTTT. Translation: CATSGLQYSNQPQHF. The complete variable domain, with remaining parts taken from reference TRBV15 and TRBJ1-5, reads DAMVIQNPRYQVTQFGKPVTLSCSQTLNHNVMYWYQQKSSQAPKLLFHYYDKDFNNEADTPDNFQSRRPNTSFCFLDIRSPGLGDTAMYLCATSGLQYSNQPQHFGDGTRLSIL.

This clone was picked up one time. The rearrangement links TRBV18 to TRBJ2-5, with D maybe TRBD1 (6 bases). The V and J ends lost 3 bases and 5 bases respectively, with 13 bases between them. In germline, CDR1 is KGHSH, CDR2 LQKENI. The CDR3 length is 14 residues. The CDR3 spells CASSPGRGRETQYF. The DNA of the CDR3 is TGTGCCAGCTCACCGGGCAGGGGAAGGGAGACCCAGTACTTC.